A single sample gave rise to the 15 T cell receptor beta chains below, sequenced in a study of T cell changes during pregnancy in multiple sclerosis (dated by TCRdb to about 2019). Receptor libraries were prepared by the immunoSEQ multiplex PCR assay. In TCRdb, the immuneACCESS table is reduced to in-frame sequences with V and J assigned. These tables do not hold every clone; where another copy was compared, an unresolved V gene accounts for under half, and the others remain unexplained. For this sample the table gives roughly 40,000 clones, of which roughly 91% were detected only once. The ten top clones hold roughly 7.7% of the sample. The sample in question was CD8+ T cells from peripheral blood mononuclear cells, obtained before pregnancy. Receptors were obtained from a female donor with multiple sclerosis, enrolled in a pregnancy study.

V usage is TRBV29-1 and J usage is TRBJ2-3; possibly TRBD2 for D (6 bases). The CDR3 spans 12 residues. Germline-derived CDR1 and CDR2 are SQVTM and ANQGSEA. The germline V and J ends were trimmed by 4 bases and 5 bases, with 10 bases remaining between them. This CDR3 reads CSVARDLDTQYF. For the CDR3, the DNA is TGCAGCGTTGCCCGGGACTTAGATACGCAGTATTTT.

This chain uses TRBV28 with TRBJ2-7, with 7 bases fitting TRBD2. Germline V lookup: CDR1 MDHEN, CDR2 SYDVKM. This CDR3 is built from 13 residues. The J segment lost 2 bases and the V segment lost 10 bases, leaving 8 bases of the junction unmatched. CDR3 bases: TGTGCCATTCGCGGGGGAGGCGCCTACGAGCAGTACTTC. Translating it yields CAIRGGGAYEQYF.

This clone was seen only a few times. The rearrangement uses TRBV6-5 and TRBJ1-5; D uncertain. The germline V and J ends were trimmed by 2 bases and 5 bases, with 7 bases remaining between them. The V gene's germline CDR1 is MNHEY and CDR2 SVGAGI. This CDR3 contains 13 residues. For the CDR3, the DNA is TGTGCCAGCAGTTACGGGCGATATCAGCCCCAGCATTTT. As protein: CASSYGRYQPQHF.

The rearrangement joins TRBV6-1 to TRBJ1-1, with 8 bases aligning to TRBD1. The length of the CDR3 is 15 residues. Germline CDR1 is MNHNS and CDR2 is SASEGT. The V gene end was trimmed by 3 bases and the J gene end by 2 bases; junction bases not matched to a gene: 5. The CDR3 region has the DNA TGTGCCAGCAGTGATCCAGGACAGGGAAACACTGAAGCTTTCTTT. Its translation: CASSDPGQGNTEAFF.

The chain combines TRBV5-5 with TRBJ1-1; D gene uncertain. Trimming cost V 0 bases and J 3 bases, with 3 bases left between them. This CDR3 is built from 12 residues. CDR1 SGHKS and CDR2 YYEKEE come from the germline V gene (reference sequence). Written as DNA, the CDR3 is TGTGCCAGCAGCTTGGGAGACACTGAAGCTTTCTTT. Its translation is CASSLGDTEAFF.

The rearrangement links TRBV10-3 to TRBJ2-1, with 7 nucleotides matching TRBD2. The V gene's germline CDR1 is ENHRY and CDR2 SYGVKD. CDR3 length: 15 residues. Trimming at V came to 1 base and at J to 6 bases, leaving 6 bases not matched to a gene. CDR3 coding DNA: TGTGCCATCAGTGAGTTGGCTAGCGGTAGCAATGAGCAGTTCTTC. Protein product: CAISELASGSNEQFF.

The chain combines TRBV7-3 with TRBJ2-6; TRBD1 agrees at 7 bases. CDR1 is SGHTA and CDR2 is FQGTGA in the germline V gene. V lost 1 base to trimming and J lost 2 bases; unmatched junction nucleotides: 8. CDR3 size: 18 residues. As DNA, the CDR3 is TGTGCCAGCAGCTTAAGGGGCCCTACAGGGGCTGGGGCCAACGTCCTGACTTTC. It is translated as CASSLRGPTGAGANVLTF.

The rearrangement uses TRBV27 and TRBJ2-1; tentative D call: TRBD1 (6 bases). V was clipped by 4 bases and J by 6 bases, with 16 bases between them. Germline V CDR1 and CDR2: MNHEY, SMNVEV (reference sequence). The CDR3 has 15 amino acids. CDR3 nucleotides: TGTGCCAGCAGTTCTCGACAGGCAACGTCCAATGAGCAGTTCTTC. Translation: CASSSRQATSNEQFF.

This clone was seen once. The genes are TRBV28 and TRBJ2-7; 7 bases line up with TRBD2. This CDR3 has 14 residues. In germline, CDR1 is MDHEN, CDR2 SYDVKM. V was clipped by 6 bases and J by 2 bases; unmatched bases: 7. The CDR3 reads CASRPWDYPYEQYF. The DNA for the CDR3 is TGTGCCAGCAGACCTTGGGACTACCCCTACGAGCAGTACTTC.

The chain combines TRBV19 with TRBJ2-7; 11 positions agree with TRBD1. The germline V gene has CDR1 LNHDA and CDR2 SQIVND (reference sequence). The CDR3 sequence is 14 residues long. The junction had 4 bases not matched to a gene; V was cut back by 5 bases and J by 4 bases. The chain's CDR3 is CASSAGTGGYEQYF. The CDR3 nucleotides read TGTGCCAGTAGTGCCGGGACAGGGGGATACGAGCAGTACTTC. Supplemented by reference TRBV19 and TRBJ2-7, the full variable domain reads DGGITQSPKYLFRKEGQNVTLSCEQNLNHDAMYWYRQDPGQGLRLIYYSQIVNDFQKGDIAEGYSVSREKKESFPLTVTSAQKNPTAFYLCASSAGTGGYEQYFGPGTRLTVT.

The chain combines TRBV6-6 with TRBJ2-3, with D maybe TRBD2 (6 bases). The CDR3 spans 16 residues. Germline lookup yields CDR1 MNHNY and CDR2 SVGAGI (reference sequence). V was cut by 6 bases and J by 1 base, with 17 bases left in between. CDR3 sequence (DNA): TGTGCCAGCAGCCTATTTGAGGGCGGGGGCACAGATACGCAGTATTTT. This encodes CASSLFEGGGTDTQYF.

This chain joins TRBV6-6 and TRBJ2-2, with 7 bases aligning to TRBD2. The CDR3 contains 15 residues. The V segment lost 8 bases and the J segment 0 bases; nucleotides outside the gene matches: 6. Per germline, CDR1 MNHNY and CDR2 SVGAGI (reference sequence). CDR3 DNA sequence: TGTGCCAGCCTACGGCGGGAGTCGAACACCGGGGAGCTGTTTTTT. It encodes CASLRRESNTGELFF.

A word on this clone: The junction departs from germline at one end; a sequencing error may be responsible. This rearrangement joins TRBV7-7 to TRBJ2-2; 9 nucleotides agree with TRBD2. CDR1 is SSHAT and CDR2 is FNYEAQ in the germline V gene (reference sequence). The CDR3 runs to 16 residues. This chain's CDR3 is CASSLSREGLAGELFF. Written as DNA, the CDR3 is TGTGCTAGCAGCTTATCGCGGGAGGGCCTGGCCGGGGAGCTGTTTTTT.

CDR3 loop: CASGAGIQTEAFF. CDR3 bases: TGTGCCAGCGGGGCGGGGATTCAAACTGAAGCTTTCTTT. V gene TRBV28 combines with J gene TRBJ1-1; D possibly corresponds to TRBD1 (5 bases). V lost 8 bases and J 5 bases, leaving 15 bases between the germline ends. This CDR3 comprises 13 residues. Germline-derived CDR1 and CDR2 are MDHEN and SYDVKM.

The rearrangement joins TRBV5-4 to TRBJ2-7; 8 positions match TRBD1. The junction had 7 bases not matched to a gene; V was cut back by 5 bases and J by 6 bases. Germline CDR1 and CDR2: SGHNT and YYREEE (reference sequence). The CDR3 length is 13 residues. This chain's CDR3 is CASSYDRGGEQYF. Here the CDR3 DNA reads TGTGCCAGCAGTTATGACAGGGGAGGCGAGCAGTACTTC.